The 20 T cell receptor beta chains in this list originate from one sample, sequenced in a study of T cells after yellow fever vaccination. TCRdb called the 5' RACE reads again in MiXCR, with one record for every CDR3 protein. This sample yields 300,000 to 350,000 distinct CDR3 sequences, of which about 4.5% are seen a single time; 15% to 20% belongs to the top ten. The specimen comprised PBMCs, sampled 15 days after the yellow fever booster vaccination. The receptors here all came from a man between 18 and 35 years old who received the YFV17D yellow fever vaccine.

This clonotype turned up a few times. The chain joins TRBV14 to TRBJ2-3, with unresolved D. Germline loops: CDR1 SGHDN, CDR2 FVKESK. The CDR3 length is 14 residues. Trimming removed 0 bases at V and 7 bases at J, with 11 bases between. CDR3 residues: CASSQDLAVNTQYF. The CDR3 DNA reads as TGTGCCAGCAGCCAAGATCTGGCAGTCAATACGCAGTATTTT.

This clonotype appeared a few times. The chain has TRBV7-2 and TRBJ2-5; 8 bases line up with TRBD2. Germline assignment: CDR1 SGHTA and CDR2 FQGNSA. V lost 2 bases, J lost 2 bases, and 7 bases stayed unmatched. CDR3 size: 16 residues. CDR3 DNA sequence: TGTGCCAGCAGCTTATTGGGCGGGGGGACTCAAGAGACCCAGTACTTC. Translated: CASSLLGGGTQETQYF.

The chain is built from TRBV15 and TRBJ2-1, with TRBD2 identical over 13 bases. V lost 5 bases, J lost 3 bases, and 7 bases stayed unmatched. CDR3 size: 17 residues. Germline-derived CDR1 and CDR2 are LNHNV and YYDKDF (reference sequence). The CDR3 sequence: CATSRRLAGGGYNEQFF. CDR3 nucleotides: TGTGCCACCAGCCGCAGACTAGCGGGGGGAGGCTACAATGAGCAGTTCTTC.

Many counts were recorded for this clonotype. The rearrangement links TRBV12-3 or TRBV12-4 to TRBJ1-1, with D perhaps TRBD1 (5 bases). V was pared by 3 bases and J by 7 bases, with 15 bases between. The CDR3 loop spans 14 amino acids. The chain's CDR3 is CASSLGPSWGEAFF. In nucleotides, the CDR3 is TGTGCCAGCAGTTTGGGACCCTCATGGGGTGAAGCTTTCTTT.

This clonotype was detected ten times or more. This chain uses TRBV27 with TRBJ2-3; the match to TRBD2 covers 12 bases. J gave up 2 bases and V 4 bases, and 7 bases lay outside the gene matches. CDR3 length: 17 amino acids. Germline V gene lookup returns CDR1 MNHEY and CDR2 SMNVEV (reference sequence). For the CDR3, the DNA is TGTGCCAGCAGTTCGCTAGGACTAGCGGGGACCACAGATACGCAGTATTTT. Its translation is CASSSLGLAGTTDTQYF.

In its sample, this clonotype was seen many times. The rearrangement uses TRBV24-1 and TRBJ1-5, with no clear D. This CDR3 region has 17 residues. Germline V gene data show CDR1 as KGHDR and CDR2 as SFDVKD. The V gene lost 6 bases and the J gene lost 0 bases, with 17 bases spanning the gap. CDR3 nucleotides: TGTGCCACCAGTTCCCAATCGTGGGGAAGTAGCAATCAGCCCCAGCATTTT. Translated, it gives CATSSQSWGSSNQPQHF.

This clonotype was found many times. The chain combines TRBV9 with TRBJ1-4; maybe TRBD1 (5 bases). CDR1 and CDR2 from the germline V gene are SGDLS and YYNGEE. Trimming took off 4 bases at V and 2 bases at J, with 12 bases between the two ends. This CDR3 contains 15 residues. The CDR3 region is CASSPLGGTNEKLFF. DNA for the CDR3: TGTGCCAGCAGCCCGCTGGGGGGGACTAATGAAAAACTGTTTTTT.

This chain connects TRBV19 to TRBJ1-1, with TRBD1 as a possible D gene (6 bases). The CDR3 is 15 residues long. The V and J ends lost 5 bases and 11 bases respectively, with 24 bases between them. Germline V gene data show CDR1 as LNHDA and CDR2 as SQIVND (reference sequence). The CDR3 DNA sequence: TGTGCCAGTAGTGGATTTGGACAGTTCTCTCAGGGGGCTTTCTTT. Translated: CASSGFGQFSQGAFF.

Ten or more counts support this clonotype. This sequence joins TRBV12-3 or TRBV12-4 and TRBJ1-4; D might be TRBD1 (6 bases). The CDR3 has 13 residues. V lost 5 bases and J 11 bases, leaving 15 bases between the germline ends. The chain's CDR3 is CASSPQRTGKLFF. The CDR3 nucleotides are TGTGCCAGCAGTCCCCAGCGTACAGGGAAACTGTTTTTT.

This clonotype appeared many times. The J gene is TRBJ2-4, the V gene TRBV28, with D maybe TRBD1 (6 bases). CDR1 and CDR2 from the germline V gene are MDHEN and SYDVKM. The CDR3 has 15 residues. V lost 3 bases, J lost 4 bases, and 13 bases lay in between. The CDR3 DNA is TGTGCCAGCAGTTTTGAACAGGGAGTGAAAAACATTCAGTACTTC. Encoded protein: CASSFEQGVKNIQYF.

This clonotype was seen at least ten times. CDR3 sequence (DNA): TGTGCCAGCAGCCCATCCGAAGCGGTCAGCGGGGGGGCCATTGAGCAGTTCTTC. It translates to CASSPSEAVSGGAIEQFF. V and J are TRBV13 and TRBJ2-1; 10 bases agree with TRBD2. This CDR3 is built from 18 residues. The V gene's germline CDR1 is PRHDT and CDR2 FYEKMQ (reference sequence). The V and J ends lost 5 bases and 9 bases, in that order; junction bases with no gene match: 19.

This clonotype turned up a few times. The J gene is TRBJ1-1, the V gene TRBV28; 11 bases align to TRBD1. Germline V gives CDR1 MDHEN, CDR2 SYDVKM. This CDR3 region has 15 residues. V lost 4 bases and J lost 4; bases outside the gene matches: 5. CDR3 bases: TGTGCCAGCAGTTCCTCCGGGACAGGGGGCACTGAAGCTTTCTTT. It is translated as CASSSSGTGGTEAFF. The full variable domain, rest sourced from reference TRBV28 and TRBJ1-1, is DVKVTQSSRYLVKRTGEKVFLECVQDMDHENMFWYRQDPGLGLRLIYFSYDVKMKEKGDIPEGYSVSREKKERFSLILESASTNQTSMYLCASSSSGTGGTEAFFGQGTRLTVV.

This CDR3 is CASSIMGLWKSNQPQHF. For the CDR3, the DNA is TGTGCCAGCAGTATAATGGGACTATGGAAAAGCAATCAGCCCCAGCATTTT. This chain joins TRBV12-3 or TRBV12-4 and TRBJ1-5; D is perhaps TRBD1 (5 bases). The V gene lost 5 bases and the J gene lost 1 base, with 18 bases spanning the gap. CDR3 length: 17 amino acids.

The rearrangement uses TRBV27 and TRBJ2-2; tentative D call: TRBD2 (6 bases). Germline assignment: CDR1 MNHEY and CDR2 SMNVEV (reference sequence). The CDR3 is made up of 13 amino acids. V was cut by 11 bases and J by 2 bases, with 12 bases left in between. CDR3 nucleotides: TGTGCCTGTCGCGGGATCAACACCGGGGAGCTGTTTTTT. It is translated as CACRGINTGELFF.

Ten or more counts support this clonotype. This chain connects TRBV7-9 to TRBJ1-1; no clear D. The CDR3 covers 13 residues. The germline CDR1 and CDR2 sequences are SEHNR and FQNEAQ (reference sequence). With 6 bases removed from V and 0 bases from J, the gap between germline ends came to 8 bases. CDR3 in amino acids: CASRGRMNTEAFF. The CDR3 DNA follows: TGTGCCAGCAGAGGACGGATGAACACTGAAGCTTTCTTT.

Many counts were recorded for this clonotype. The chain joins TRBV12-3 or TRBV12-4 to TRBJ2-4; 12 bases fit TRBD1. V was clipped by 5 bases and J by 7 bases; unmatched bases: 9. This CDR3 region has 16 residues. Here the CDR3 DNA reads TGTGCCAGCAGTCCGATGCCGGGACAGGGGGCCAACATTCAGTACTTC. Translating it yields CASSPMPGQGANIQYF.

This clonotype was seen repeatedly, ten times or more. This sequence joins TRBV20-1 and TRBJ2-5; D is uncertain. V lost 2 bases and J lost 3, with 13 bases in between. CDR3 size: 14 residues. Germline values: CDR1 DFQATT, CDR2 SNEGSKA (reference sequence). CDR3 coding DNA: TGCAGTGCTAGATCGGTACCTACCAAAGAGACCCAGTACTTC. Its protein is CSARSVPTKETQYF.

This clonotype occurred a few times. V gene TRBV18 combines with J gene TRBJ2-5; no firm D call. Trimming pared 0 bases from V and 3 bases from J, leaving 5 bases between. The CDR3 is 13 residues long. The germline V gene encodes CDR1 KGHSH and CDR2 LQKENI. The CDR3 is CASSPPVEETQYF. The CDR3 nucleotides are TGTGCCAGCTCACCACCGGTGGAAGAGACCCAGTACTTC.

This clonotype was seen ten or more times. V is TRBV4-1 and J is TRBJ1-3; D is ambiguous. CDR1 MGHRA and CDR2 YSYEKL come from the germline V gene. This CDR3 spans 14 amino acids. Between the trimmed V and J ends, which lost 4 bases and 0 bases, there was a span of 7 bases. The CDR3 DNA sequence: TGCGCCAGCAGCCTCCGGACCTCTGGAAACACCATATATTTT. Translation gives CASSLRTSGNTIYF.

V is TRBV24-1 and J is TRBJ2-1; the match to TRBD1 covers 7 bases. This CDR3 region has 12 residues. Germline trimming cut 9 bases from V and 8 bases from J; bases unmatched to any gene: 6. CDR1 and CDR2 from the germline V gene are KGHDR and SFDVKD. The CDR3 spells CATRDRDDEQFF. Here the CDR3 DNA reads TGTGCCACCCGAGACAGGGACGATGAGCAGTTCTTC.